Sequencing of this T cell receptor beta chain was carried out in a study of blood T cell repertoires in COVID-19. TCRdb's table, derived via immunoSEQ multiplex PCR, lists solely in-frame clones and lacks some. Among around 310,000 clones listed, 85% to 90% were seen once. Trimming took off 2 bases at V and 2 bases at J, with 7 bases between the two ends. The germline V gene has CDR1 MNHEY and CDR2 SMNVEV (reference sequence). This CDR3 comprises 15 residues. Material for sequencing was peripheral blood. The genes are TRBV27 and TRBJ2-6, with D possibly matching TRBD2 (6 bases). The origin of this receptor is a woman aged 40 to 50 with COVID-19, enrolled during active disease. In nucleotides, the CDR3 is TGTGCCAGCAGTTTAGGAGGGACTGGGGCCAACGTCCTGACTTTC. Amino acid sequence: CASSLGGTGANVLTF.